This TCR beta chain was recorded in a study of PD-1 blockade in classical Hodgkin lymphoma. Trimming took 4 bases from V and 5 from J, leaving 19 bases between them. Germline V gives CDR1 SQVTM, CDR2 ANQGSEA. CDR3 size: 15 residues. Every single patient, without exception, relapsed after autologous stem cell transplantation, and brentuximab vedotin exposure varied. Sequenced by immunoSEQ multiplex PCR; TCRdb stores in-frame clones only, minus some. The data hold almost 100,000 clones, with 80% to 95% observed a single time. Study-level results: Newly diagnosed patients reportedly trailed healthy donors in baseline TCR diversity.

Notes on this clone: Antigen unknown.

The receptor was isolated from a human donor with classical Hodgkin lymphoma. This specimen consisted of peripheral blood mononuclear cells (PBMCs), obtained at baseline. The V call is TRBV29-1, the J call TRBJ2-3; tentative D call: TRBD1 (5 bases). The CDR3 sequence is CSVARQGYTGDTQYF. The CDR3 DNA reads as TGCAGCGTTGCGCGGCAGGGATACACTGGAGATACGCAGTATTTT.